A selection of T cell receptor beta chains follows, all from one sample in a study of cytomegalovirus exposure and HLA in healthy donors. The method was immunoSEQ multiplex PCR; TCRdb's version includes in-frame clones alone and lacks a portion of them. Of about 65,000 clones listed, about 91% are singletons. Sequencing was performed on PBMCs. The receptors originated from a woman between 18 and 29 years old in good health and CMV-seronegative. Both conserved end residues are part of each CDR3. The D gene is left open where the match is weak. Clone size is stated in some rows and not others, as once, few, many or a class when expanded.

cdr3_nt cdr3_aa v_call d_call clone_size j_call
TGTGCCAGCATCCGAAGTACAGGGGACTATGGCTACACCTTC CASIRSTGDYGYTF TRBV5-6 TRBD1 NA TRBJ1-2
TGCGCCAGCAGCTTGGAGGGGAGCACAGATACGCAGTATTTT CASSLEGSTDTQYF TRBV5-1 NA NA TRBJ2-3
TGTGCCAGCTCATCCGCCTACGAGCAGTACTTC CASSSAYEQYF TRBV18 NA NA TRBJ2-7
TGTGCCAGCAGCTTAAACGCTCGGGGTCGGACGGGGAACACTGAAGCTTTCTTT CASSLNARGRTGNTEAFF TRBV5-4 NA once TRBJ1-1
TGTGCCAGCAGTTTAGAACAGGAGAACACCGGGGAGCTGTTTTTT CASSLEQENTGELFF TRBV28 NA once TRBJ2-2
TGTGCCAGCAGCGCCCGACAGGCCTCCAACACTGAAGCTTTCTTT CASSARQASNTEAFF TRBV9 NA NA TRBJ1-1
TGTGCCAGCGGACAGGGGAGCAATCAGCCCCAGCATTTT CASGQGSNQPQHF TRBV7-9 TRBD1 NA TRBJ1-5
TGTGCCAGCAGTGCATCGCGGATATGGGGCAATCAGCCCCAGCATTTT CASSASRIWGNQPQHF TRBV28 NA NA TRBJ1-5
TGTGCCAGCAGTGAAGCAAAGGTGCATAGCGGAGGCTCCTACGAGCAGTACTTC CASSEAKVHSGGSYEQYF TRBV2 NA NA TRBJ2-7
TGCGCCAGCAGAGCGGGAGGAATGACCGCTGAAGCTTTCTTT CASRAGGMTAEAFF TRBV4-1 NA NA TRBJ1-1
TGTGCCAGTAGGGGCCGCCAAGAGACCCAGTACTTC CASRGRQETQYF TRBV19 NA NA TRBJ2-5
TGTGCCAGCACAGGCGGGGGGGAGTGGGAGACCCAGTACTTC CASTGGGEWETQYF TRBV6-5 TRBD2 NA TRBJ2-5
TGTGCCAGCAGTTGGGTGGGGGGAGGTGAAAAACTGTTTTTT CASSWVGGGEKLFF TRBV28 NA NA TRBJ1-4
TGCGCCAGCAGCGCAAACAGGGGGCTGGGGACAGATACGCAGTATTTT CASSANRGLGTDTQYF TRBV5-1 TRBD1 NA TRBJ2-3
TGTGCCAGCAGTTTATATATGGGGCCCAACGAGCAGTACTTC CASSLYMGPNEQYF TRBV27 NA NA TRBJ2-7
TGTGCCAGCTCACCGACAGGGGAACCAAACATTCAGTACTTC CASSPTGEPNIQYF TRBV4-2 TRBD1 NA TRBJ2-4
TGTGCCAGCAGCGCGACAGGTTTCTCTGGAAACACCATATATTTT CASSATGFSGNTIYF TRBV9 NA NA TRBJ1-3
TGTGCCAGCAGCCCATCCAGGGGGCTTAATGGTGAGCAGTTCTTC CASSPSRGLNGEQFF TRBV5-4 TRBD1 NA TRBJ2-1
TGTGCCAGCAGCTTACAGGCCTCCTACGAGCAGTACTTC CASSLQASYEQYF TRBV11-3 NA NA TRBJ2-7
TGCGCCAGCAGCGGACAGGGTTACAATGAGCAGTTCTTC CASSGQGYNEQFF TRBV10-2 TRBD1 NA TRBJ2-1
TGTGCCAGCAGCGCAAGCGGGGCTTCCTACGAGCAGTACTTC CASSASGASYEQYF TRBV9 TRBD2 once TRBJ2-7
TGTGCCAGCAGTCCCAGACCGGAAGGGGCTGAAGCTTTCTTT CASSPRPEGAEAFF TRBV6-1 NA NA TRBJ1-1
TGTGCCAGCAGCTTAGATTGGGGCAACACCATATATTTT CASSLDWGNTIYF TRBV5-4 NA once TRBJ1-3
TGTGCCAGCAGCCGGGTAGGCATGGACGGGATAACAACTAATGAAAAACTGTTTTTT CASSRVGMDGITTNEKLFF TRBV7-9 NA NA TRBJ1-4
TGTGCCAGCAGTGTGTGGGGAGAAGAGAATCAGCCCCAGCATTTT CASSVWGEENQPQHF TRBV2 NA NA TRBJ1-5
TGCGCCAGCAGCTTGGCCAGGCAGGGCTCAGATACGCAGTATTTT CASSLARQGSDTQYF TRBV5-1 NA NA TRBJ2-3
TGTGCCAGCAGTTCGGTCACAGACACAGATACGCAGTATTTT CASSSVTDTDTQYF TRBV27 NA NA TRBJ2-3
TGCAGCGTCTGGCCAGCGGGAGTCTCTGGAGAGACCCAGTACTTC CSVWPAGVSGETQYF TRBV29-1 TRBD2 NA TRBJ2-5
TGCGCCAGCGCCCTAAAGAGTGGGGAGCTGTTTTTT CASALKSGELFF TRBV10-2 NA NA TRBJ2-2
TGTGCCAGCAGCCGGGACAACAACTATGGCTACACCTTC CASSRDNNYGYTF TRBV14 NA NA TRBJ1-2
TGTGCCACCAGCAGAGATCGACAGGGAGGTTTTCAGACCCAGTACTTC CATSRDRQGGFQTQYF TRBV15 NA NA TRBJ2-5
TGTGCCAGCTCACCTGGGACTGGAGGGAGTGAGACCCAGTACTTC CASSPGTGGSETQYF TRBV18 NA NA TRBJ2-5
TGTGCCAGCAGGATGTATACTAGCGGGAGTAGGTACGAGCAGTACTTC CASRMYTSGSRYEQYF TRBV5-5 TRBD2 NA TRBJ2-7
TGTGCCAGCAGTTCGTTCGGGACTAGCGGGATGCTGGGGGAGCTGTTTTTT CASSSFGTSGMLGELFF TRBV28 TRBD2 NA TRBJ2-2
TGTGCCAGCAGCCTACCTCCCGACAGGGGATCTGAAGCTTTCTTT CASSLPPDRGSEAFF TRBV4-2 TRBD1 NA TRBJ1-1
TGTGCCAGCAGTTCCCACGGGGGGGGGAACACTGAAGCTTTCTTT CASSSHGGGNTEAFF TRBV28 NA once TRBJ1-1
TGTGCCAGCACGGTCAGGAATTCACCCCTCCACTTT CASTVRNSPLHF TRBV13 NA NA TRBJ1-6
TGTGCCAGCAGCTTAGTACAATTCTATGGCTACACCTTC CASSLVQFYGYTF TRBV7-2 NA NA TRBJ1-2
TGTGCCAGTAGTTCCCGACAACACTCGACAGATACGCAGTATTTT CASSSRQHSTDTQYF TRBV19 NA NA TRBJ2-3
TGTGCCATCAGTGATTCGGGGGGTGCTTCTCCGATGGGCTACACCTTC CAISDSGGASPMGYTF TRBV10-3 NA NA TRBJ1-2
TGTGCCAGCAGCCTGGCAGGGTCTGAAGCTTTCTTT CASSLAGSEAFF TRBV27 NA NA TRBJ1-1
TGTGCCAGCAGCTTAGTGGTTCACAGGGCTTCTAACACTGAAGCTTTCTTT CASSLVVHRASNTEAFF TRBV7-9 NA NA TRBJ1-1
TGTGCCAGCAGTTTATTGCCGGTGACGGCGGGTGAGCAGTACTTC CASSLLPVTAGEQYF TRBV27 NA few TRBJ2-7
TGTGCCAGCAGCTTCACAGGGTCTCCTGAAGCTTTCTTT CASSFTGSPEAFF TRBV5-4 NA NA TRBJ1-1
TGTGCCAGCAGTTTATCTGGACAGTCAGGAAACACCATATATTTT CASSLSGQSGNTIYF TRBV27 NA NA TRBJ1-3
TGTGCCAGCGGATCAGGGACGGGAGGCACCGGGGAGCTGTTTTTT CASGSGTGGTGELFF TRBV28 TRBD2 NA TRBJ2-2
TGTGCCAGCAGGGGCTGGACAGGGAATTCGAAGGTCGTTAATCAGCCCCAGCATTTT CASRGWTGNSKVVNQPQHF TRBV2 TRBD1 NA TRBJ1-5
TGTGCCAGCTCACTGGCAACAGATAGCAATCAGCCCCAGCATTTT CASSLATDSNQPQHF TRBV18 NA NA TRBJ1-5